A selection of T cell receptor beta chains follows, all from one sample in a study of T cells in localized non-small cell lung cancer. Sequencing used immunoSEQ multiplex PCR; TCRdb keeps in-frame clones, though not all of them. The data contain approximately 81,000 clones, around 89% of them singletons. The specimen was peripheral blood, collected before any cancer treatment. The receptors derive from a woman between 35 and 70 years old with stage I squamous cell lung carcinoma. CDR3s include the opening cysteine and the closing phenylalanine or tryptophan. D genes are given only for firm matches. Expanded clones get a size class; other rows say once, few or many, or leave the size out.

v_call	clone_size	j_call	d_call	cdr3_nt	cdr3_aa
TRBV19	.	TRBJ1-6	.	TGTGCCAGTAGTATAGGAGGGGAGCGCCTCCACTTT	CASSIGGERLHF
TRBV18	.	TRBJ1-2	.	TGTGCCAGCTCACCGACAGCTAACTATGGCTACACCTTC	CASSPTANYGYTF
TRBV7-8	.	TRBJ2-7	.	TGTGCCAGCAGCCCCCGCCTAGGGCAGGGCCTTACCTACGAGCAGTACTTC	CASSPRLGQGLTYEQYF
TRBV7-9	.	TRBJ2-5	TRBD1	TGTGCCAGCAGCTTAGTAGGGGGCGAGACCCAGTACTTC	CASSLVGGETQYF
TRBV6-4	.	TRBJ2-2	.	TGTGCCAGCAGCCCGGGACTTTACACCGGGGAGCTGTTTTTT	CASSPGLYTGELFF
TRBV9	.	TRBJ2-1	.	TGTGCCAGCAGCGTCATAGGGGGACCTAACAATGAGCAGTTCTTC	CASSVIGGPNNEQFF
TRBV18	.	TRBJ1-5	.	TGTGCCAGCTCATCAAAATCCGGGACGGATAATCAGCCCCAGCATTTT	CASSSKSGTDNQPQHF
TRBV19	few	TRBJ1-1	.	TGTGCCAGTAGTACCGGGGCGAACACTGAAGCTTTCTTT	CASSTGANTEAFF
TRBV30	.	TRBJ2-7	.	TGTGCCTGGGGCCGACTATCTTACGAGCAGTACTTC	CAWGRLSYEQYF
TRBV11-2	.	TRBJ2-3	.	TGTGCCAGCAGCCCTTCTGGGGTTACAGATACGCAGTATTTT	CASSPSGVTDTQYF
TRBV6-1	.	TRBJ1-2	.	TGTGCCAGCAGTGAAGCTAGCAGGTCGTACGGCTACACCTTC	CASSEASRSYGYTF
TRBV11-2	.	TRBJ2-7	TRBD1	TGTGCCAGCAGCAAACGCGCCGGGACAGGGGGCTACGAGCAGTACTTC	CASSKRAGTGGYEQYF
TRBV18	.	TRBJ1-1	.	TGTGCCAGCTCACCAAGACAGCCGAACACTGAAGCTTTCTTT	CASSPRQPNTEAFF
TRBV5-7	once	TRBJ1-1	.	TGTGCCAGCAGCTTGAAATCGGGCTCAAACACTGAAGCTTTCTTT	CASSLKSGSNTEAFF
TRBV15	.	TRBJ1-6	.	TGTGCCACCAAGCAGACCGGTTTCTATAATTCACCCCTCCACTTT	CATKQTGFYNSPLHF
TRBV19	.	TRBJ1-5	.	TGTGCCAGTAGTATTTCAAACAGGGCCCGTCAGCCCCAGCATTTT	CASSISNRARQPQHF
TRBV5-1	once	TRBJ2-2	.	TGCGCCAGCTCCCCTACCAGAATTTTGGCCGGGGAGCTGTTTTTT	CASSPTRILAGELFF
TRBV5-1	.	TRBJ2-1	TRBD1	TGCGCCAGCAGCCTTACCCCACCTAGGACAGGGAATGAGCAGTTCTTC	CASSLTPPRTGNEQFF
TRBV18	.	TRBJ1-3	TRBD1	TGTGCCAGCTCAAATTCCGGACAGGGGGCTGGAAACACCATATATTTT	CASSNSGQGAGNTIYF
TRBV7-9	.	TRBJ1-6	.	TGTGCCAGCAGCGCCAGCTCGGGGTCACCCCTCCACTTT	CASSASSGSPLHF
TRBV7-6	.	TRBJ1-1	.	TGTGCCAGCAGCACCTCCCCGGGGGACACTGAAGCTTTCTTT	CASSTSPGDTEAFF
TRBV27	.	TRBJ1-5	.	TGTGCCAGCAGTTTCCGTGACAGGCGGGGGTTCCATTTT	CASSFRDRRGFHF
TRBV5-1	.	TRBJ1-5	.	TGCGCCAGCAGCTTGTGGGGGCGCGGGCAGCCCCAGCATTTT	CASSLWGRGQPQHF
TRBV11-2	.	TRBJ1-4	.	TGTGCCAGCAGCTTAGGGACCACAGGTGAAAAACTGTTTTTT	CASSLGTTGEKLFF
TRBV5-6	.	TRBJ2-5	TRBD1	TGTGCCAGCAGCGAGGGGACAGTCCAAGAGACCCAGTACTTC	CASSEGTVQETQYF
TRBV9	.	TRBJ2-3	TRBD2	TGTGCCAGCAGCGTAGGGGGACTAGCGGGAATCACAGATACGCAGTATTTT	CASSVGGLAGITDTQYF
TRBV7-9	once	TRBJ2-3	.	TGTGCCAGCAGCCCCATGGGGGCCTCCGGGATTGTGCAGTATTTT	CASSPMGASGIVQYF
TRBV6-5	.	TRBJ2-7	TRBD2	TGTGCCAGCAGGGAGCGGGGGGGCTGGAACGAGCAGTACTTC	CASRERGGWNEQYF
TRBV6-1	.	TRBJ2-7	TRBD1	TGTGCCAGCAGTGAAAGATATTCCGGGACAGGGTTCTACGAGCAGTACTTC	CASSERYSGTGFYEQYF
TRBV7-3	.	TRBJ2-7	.	TGTGCCAGCAGCTTAACCCCAAACGAGCAGTACTTC	CASSLTPNEQYF
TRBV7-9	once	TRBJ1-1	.	TGTGCCAGCAGCTTGCGGTTGAACACTGAAGCTTTCTTT	CASSLRLNTEAFF
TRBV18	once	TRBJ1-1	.	TGTGCCAGCTCTCCGGACGGGAACACTGAAGCTTTCTTT	CASSPDGNTEAFF
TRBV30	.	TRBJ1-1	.	TGTGCCTGGAGTGTTACTGGAGGAAAAGCTTTCTTT	CAWSVTGGKAFF
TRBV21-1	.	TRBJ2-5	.	TGTGCCAGCAGGAATGGAGAGACCCAGTACTTC	CASRNGETQYF
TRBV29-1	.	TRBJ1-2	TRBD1	TGCAGCGGGGGACAGGGAGCCTATGGCTACACCTTC	CSGGQGAYGYTF
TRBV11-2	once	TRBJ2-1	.	TGTGCCAGCAGCTTAGATGGGGCAGGGGCGGAAAAGTTCTTC	CASSLDGAGAEKFF
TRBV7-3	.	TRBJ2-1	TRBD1	TGTGCCAGCAGCCCGCAAGCAGGGGGTTTACCCCATGAGCAGTTCTTC	CASSPQAGGLPHEQFF
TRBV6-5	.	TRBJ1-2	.	TGTGCCAGCAGTTCCCCAAAGGGGGGCTATGGCTACACCTTC	CASSSPKGGYGYTF
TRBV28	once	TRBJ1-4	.	TGTGCCAGCAGTTTAGGGTGGAAAAAACTGTTTTTT	CASSLGWKKLFF
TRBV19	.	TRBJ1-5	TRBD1	TGTGCCAGTAGTTCCCGACAGGGAGGCAATCAGCCCCAGCATTTT	CASSSRQGGNQPQHF
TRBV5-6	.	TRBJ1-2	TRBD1	TGTGCCAGCAGCTGGGGGGACAGAATCTATGGCTACACCTTC	CASSWGDRIYGYTF
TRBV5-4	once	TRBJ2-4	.	TGTGCCAGCAGCTTGAAGGGGGTGAAAAACATTCAGTACTTC	CASSLKGVKNIQYF
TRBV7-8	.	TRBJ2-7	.	TGTGCCAGCAGCCCCGGGGGCCGCGCGTACGAGCAGTACTTC	CASSPGGRAYEQYF
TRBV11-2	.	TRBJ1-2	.	TGTGCCAGCAGCTTTGGACCAGGGGAAGGCTACACCTTC	CASSFGPGEGYTF
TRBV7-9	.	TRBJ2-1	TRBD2	TGTGCCAGCAGTCCAAAATTGCTAGCGGGGGGGCCTCGGAATGAGCAGTTCTTC	CASSPKLLAGGPRNEQFF
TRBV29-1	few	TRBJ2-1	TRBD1	TGCAGCGGGGGACAGGGGTTCTCCAATGAGCAGTTCTTC	CSGGQGFSNEQFF
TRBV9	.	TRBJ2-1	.	TGTGCCAGCAGCGAGGGCTCGGACCCCTCCTACAATGAGCAGTTCTTC	CASSEGSDPSYNEQFF
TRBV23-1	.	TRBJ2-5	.	TGCGCCAGCAGTCGATCGAAAACGCTAGGCCTTACGACCCAGTACTTC	CASSRSKTLGLTTQYF
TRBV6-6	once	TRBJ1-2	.	TGTGCCAGCAGCCCACCGTACCCTAACTATGGCTACACCTTC	CASSPPYPNYGYTF